This T cell receptor beta chain was recovered during a study of T-cell memory formation after mild COVID-19. Overall study results and limits: Later expanders leaned toward CD4+, whereas clones contracting from day 15 to 85 were balanced CD4/CD8. Several responding clones turned up in pre-infection memory, indicating that cross-reactive memory may have taken part. Chiefly within CM and EM were the contracting CD4+ clones; CD8+ ones were within EMRA.

A 5'RACE reaction primed in the constant segment made cDNA libraries of TCR alpha and TCR beta, and these carried sample barcodes and UMIs. In TCRdb, the 5' RACE reads were re-called with MiXCR into one record per CDR3 protein. The table has hundreds of thousands of distinct CDR3 sequences, around 18% seen once. Trimming stripped 7 bases from V and 2 bases from J, with 10 bases between. This CDR3 contains 13 residues. A note on this clonotype: Its antigen is unknown.

The chain links TRBV12-3 or TRBV12-4 to TRBJ2-3; D unresolved. The receptor comes from an adult woman who had mild COVID-19 (a few samples of this study predate the infection). Cell type and time point are not known. The specimen sequenced was PBMCs or a T cell subset sorted from them (not recorded which). CDR3 residues: CASTKPTTDTQYF. The CDR3 DNA reads TGTGCCAGCACCAAACCTACCACAGATACGCAGTATTTT.